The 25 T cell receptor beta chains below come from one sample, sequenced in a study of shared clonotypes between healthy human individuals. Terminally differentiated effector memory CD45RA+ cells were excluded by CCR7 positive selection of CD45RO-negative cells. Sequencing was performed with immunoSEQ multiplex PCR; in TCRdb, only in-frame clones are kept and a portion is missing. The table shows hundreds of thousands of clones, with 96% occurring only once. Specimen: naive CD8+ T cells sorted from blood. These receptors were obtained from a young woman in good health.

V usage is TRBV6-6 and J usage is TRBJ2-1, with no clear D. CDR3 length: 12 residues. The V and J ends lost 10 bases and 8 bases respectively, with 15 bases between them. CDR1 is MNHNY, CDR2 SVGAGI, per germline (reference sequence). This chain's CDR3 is CATGPPGDEQFF. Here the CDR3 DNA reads TGTGCCACCGGGCCTCCTGGGGATGAGCAGTTCTTC.

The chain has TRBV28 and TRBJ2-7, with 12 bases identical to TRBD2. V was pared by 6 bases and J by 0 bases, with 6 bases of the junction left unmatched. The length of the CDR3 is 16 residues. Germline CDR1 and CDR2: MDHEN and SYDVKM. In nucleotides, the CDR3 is TGTGCCAGCAGCTCCGTGACTAGCGGGAGCTCCTACGAGCAGTACTTC. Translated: CASSSVTSGSSYEQYF.

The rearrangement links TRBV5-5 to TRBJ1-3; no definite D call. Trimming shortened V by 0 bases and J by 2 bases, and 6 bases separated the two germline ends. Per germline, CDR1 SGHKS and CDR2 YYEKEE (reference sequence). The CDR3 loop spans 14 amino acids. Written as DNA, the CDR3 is TGTGCCAGCAGCTTGGCCCCCGCTGGAAACACCATATATTTT. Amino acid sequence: CASSLAPAGNTIYF.

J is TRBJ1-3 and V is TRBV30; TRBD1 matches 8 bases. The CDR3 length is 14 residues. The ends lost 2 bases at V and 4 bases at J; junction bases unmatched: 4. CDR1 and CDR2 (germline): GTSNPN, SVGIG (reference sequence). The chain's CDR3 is CAWSTGQGGNTIYF. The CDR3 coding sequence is TGTGCCTGGAGTACCGGACAGGGAGGAAACACCATATATTTT.

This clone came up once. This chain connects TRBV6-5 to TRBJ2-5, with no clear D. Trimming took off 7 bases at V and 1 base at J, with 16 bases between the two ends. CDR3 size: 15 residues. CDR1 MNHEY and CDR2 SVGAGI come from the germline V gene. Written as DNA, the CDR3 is TGTGCCAGCAAAGAGATGGGTGGCGGCCAAGAGACCCAGTACTTC. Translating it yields CASKEMGGGQETQYF.

The CDR3, as DNA: TGTGCCAGCAGCTTTGATACAGGGGCGATCCAAGAGACCCAGTACTTC. Translation: CASSFDTGAIQETQYF. The chain employs TRBV7-9 and TRBJ2-5; TRBD1 agrees at 7 bases. The junction had 8 bases not matched to a gene; V was cut back by 3 bases and J by 1 base. Germline loops: CDR1 SEHNR, CDR2 FQNEAQ (reference sequence). The CDR3 has 16 amino acids.

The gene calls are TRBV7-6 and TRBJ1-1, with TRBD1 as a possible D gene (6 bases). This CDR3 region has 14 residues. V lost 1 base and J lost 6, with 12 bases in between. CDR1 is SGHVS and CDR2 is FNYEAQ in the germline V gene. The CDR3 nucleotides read TGTGCCAGCAGCTTAGGAGCGCGGGGGCCTGAAGCTTTCTTT. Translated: CASSLGARGPEAFF.

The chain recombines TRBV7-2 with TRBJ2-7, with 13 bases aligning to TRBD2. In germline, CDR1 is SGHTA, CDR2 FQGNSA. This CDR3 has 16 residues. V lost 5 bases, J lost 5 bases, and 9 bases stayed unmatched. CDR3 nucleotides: TGTGCCAGCAGCGTGTCGACTAGCGGGAGGCTCAACGAGCAGTACTTC. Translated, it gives CASSVSTSGRLNEQYF.

The CDR3, as DNA: TGTGCCAGCACCCCCCGAGGGACTAGCGGGAGTTCCTACAATGAGCAGTTCTTC. Protein sequence: CASTPRGTSGSSYNEQFF. V usage is TRBV2 and J usage is TRBJ2-1; 14 nucleotides match TRBD2. CDR1 is SNHLY and CDR2 is FYNNEI in the germline V gene. With 7 bases clipped from V and 1 base from J, the junction kept 9 bases outside the gene matches. This CDR3 has 18 residues.

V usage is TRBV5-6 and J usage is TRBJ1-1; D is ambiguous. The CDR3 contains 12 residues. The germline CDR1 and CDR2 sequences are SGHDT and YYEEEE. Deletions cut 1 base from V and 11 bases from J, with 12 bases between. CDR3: CASSLTGPPAFF. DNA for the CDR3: TGTGCCAGCAGCTTGACTGGGCCGCCCGCTTTCTTT.

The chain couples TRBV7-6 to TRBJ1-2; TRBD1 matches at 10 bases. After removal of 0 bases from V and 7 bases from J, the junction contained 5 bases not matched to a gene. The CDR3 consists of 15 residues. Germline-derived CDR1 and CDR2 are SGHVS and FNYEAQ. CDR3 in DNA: TGTGCCAGCAGCTTAGCGACAGGGGGCGCAAGTGGCTACACCTTC. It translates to CASSLATGGASGYTF.

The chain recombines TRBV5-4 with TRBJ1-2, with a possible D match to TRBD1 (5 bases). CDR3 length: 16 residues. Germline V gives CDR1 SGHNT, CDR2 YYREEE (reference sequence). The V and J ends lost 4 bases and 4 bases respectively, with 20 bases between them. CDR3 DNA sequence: TGTGCCAGCAGCCCCTACTACGTGACAGCCGCCTATGGCTACACCTTC. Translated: CASSPYYVTAAYGYTF.

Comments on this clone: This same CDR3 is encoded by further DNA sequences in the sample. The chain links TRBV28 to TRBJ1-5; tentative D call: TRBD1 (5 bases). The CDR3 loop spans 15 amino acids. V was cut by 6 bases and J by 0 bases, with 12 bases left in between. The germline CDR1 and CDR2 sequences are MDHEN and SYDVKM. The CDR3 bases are TGTGCCAGCAGCTCGACGGGGGGTAGCAATCAGCCCCAGCATTTT. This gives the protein CASSSTGGSNQPQHF.

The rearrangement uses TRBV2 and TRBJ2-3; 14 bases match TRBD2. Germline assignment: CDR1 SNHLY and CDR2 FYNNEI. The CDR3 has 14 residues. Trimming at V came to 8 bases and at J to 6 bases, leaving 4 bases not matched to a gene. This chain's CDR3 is CASGGLAGVDTQYF. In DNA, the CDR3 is TGTGCCAGCGGGGGACTAGCGGGAGTTGATACGCAGTATTTT.

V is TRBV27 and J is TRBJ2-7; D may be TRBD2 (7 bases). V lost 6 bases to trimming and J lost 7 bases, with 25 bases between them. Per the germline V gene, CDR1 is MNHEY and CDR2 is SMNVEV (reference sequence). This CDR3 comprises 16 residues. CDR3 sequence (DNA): TGTGCCAGCAGCACCTCGGCGGGGGCGCAAATATGGGAGCAGTACTTC. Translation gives CASSTSAGAQIWEQYF.

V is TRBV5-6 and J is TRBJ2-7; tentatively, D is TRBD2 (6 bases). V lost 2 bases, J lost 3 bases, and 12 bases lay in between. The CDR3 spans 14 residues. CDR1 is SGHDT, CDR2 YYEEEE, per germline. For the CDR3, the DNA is TGTGCCAGCAGCTTAGGTGGGGACTTCTACGAGCAGTACTTC. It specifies CASSLGGDFYEQYF.

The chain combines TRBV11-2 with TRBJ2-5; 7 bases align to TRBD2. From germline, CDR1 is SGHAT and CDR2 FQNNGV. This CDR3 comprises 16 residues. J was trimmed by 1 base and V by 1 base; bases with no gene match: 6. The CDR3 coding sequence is TGTGCCAGCAGCTTAGGTTGGGGGGGGTTCCAAGAGACCCAGTACTTC. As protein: CASSLGWGGFQETQYF.

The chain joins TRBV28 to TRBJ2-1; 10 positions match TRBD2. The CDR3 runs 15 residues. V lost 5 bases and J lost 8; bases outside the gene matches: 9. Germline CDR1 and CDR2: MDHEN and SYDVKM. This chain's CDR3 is CASSLRLAGVDEQFF. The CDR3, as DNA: TGTGCCAGCAGTCTCCGGCTAGCGGGAGTCGATGAGCAGTTCTTC.

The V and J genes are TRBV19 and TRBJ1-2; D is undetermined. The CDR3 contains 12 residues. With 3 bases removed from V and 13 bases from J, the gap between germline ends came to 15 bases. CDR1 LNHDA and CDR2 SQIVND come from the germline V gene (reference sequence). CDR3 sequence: CASSIGQLYSTF. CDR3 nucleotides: TGTGCCAGTAGTATCGGCCAGCTCTACAGCACCTTC.

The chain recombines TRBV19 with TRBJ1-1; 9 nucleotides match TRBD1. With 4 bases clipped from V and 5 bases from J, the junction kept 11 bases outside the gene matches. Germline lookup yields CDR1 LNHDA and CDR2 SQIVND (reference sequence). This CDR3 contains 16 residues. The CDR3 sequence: CASSTPRTGDRTEAFF. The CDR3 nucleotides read TGTGCCAGTAGTACTCCCCGGACAGGGGATAGGACTGAAGCTTTCTTT.

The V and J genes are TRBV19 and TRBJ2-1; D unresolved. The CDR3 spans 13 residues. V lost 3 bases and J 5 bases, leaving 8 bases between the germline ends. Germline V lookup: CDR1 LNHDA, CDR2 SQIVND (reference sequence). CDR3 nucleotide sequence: TGTGCCAGTAGTATTTCTGGGGACAATGAGCAGTTCTTC. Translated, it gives CASSISGDNEQFF.

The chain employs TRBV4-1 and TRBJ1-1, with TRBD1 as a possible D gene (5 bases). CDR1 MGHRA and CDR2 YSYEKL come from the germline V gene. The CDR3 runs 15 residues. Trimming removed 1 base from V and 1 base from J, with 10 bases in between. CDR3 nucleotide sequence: TGCGCCAGCAGCCAAGTAGCCGGGACGAACACTGAAGCTTTCTTT. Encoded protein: CASSQVAGTNTEAFF.

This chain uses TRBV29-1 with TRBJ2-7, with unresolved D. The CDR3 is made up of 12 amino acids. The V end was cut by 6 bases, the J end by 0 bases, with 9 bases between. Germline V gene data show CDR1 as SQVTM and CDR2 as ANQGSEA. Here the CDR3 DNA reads TGCAGCGTCATCCTGAACTCCTACGAGCAGTACTTC. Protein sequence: CSVILNSYEQYF.

In DNA, the CDR3 is TGTGCCAGCAGTCTAGGGACAGGTTTGACTGAAGCTTTCTTT. It encodes CASSLGTGLTEAFF. The chain is built from TRBV27 and TRBJ1-1, with 8 positions matching TRBD1. The CDR3 totals 14 residues. The V gene end was trimmed by 5 bases and the J gene end by 5 bases; junction bases not matched to a gene: 7. Germline V gene sequence: CDR1 MNHEY, CDR2 SMNVEV (reference sequence).

The CDR3 spells CASSFVVGGWNEQYF. CDR3 sequence (DNA): TGTGCCAGCAGCTTCGTCGTGGGAGGGTGGAACGAGCAGTACTTC. The V call is TRBV7-9, the J call TRBJ2-7, with 7 bases aligning to TRBD2. V dropped 3 bases and J dropped 5; count of bases not matched to a gene: 10. There are 15 residues in the CDR3. The germline gives CDR1 SEHNR, CDR2 FQNEAQ (reference sequence).